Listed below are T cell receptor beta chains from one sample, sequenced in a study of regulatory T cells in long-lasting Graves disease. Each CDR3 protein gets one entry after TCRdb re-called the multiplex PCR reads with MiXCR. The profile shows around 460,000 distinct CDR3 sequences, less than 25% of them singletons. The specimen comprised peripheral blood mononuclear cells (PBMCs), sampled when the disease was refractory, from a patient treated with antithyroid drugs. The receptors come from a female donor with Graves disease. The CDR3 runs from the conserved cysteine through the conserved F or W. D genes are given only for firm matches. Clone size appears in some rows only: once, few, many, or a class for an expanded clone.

CDR3aa: CASSLTDPHQTQYF
CDR3nt: TGTGCCAGCAGTTTAACCGACCCCCACCAGACCCAGTACTTC
j_gene: TRBJ2-5
abundance: many
v_gene: TRBV12-3/TRBV12-4
d_gene: .

CDR3aa: CASSASTSGGAEQFF
CDR3nt: TGTGCCAGCAGTGCCTCGACTAGCGGAGGGGCTGAGCAGTTCTTC
j_gene: TRBJ2-1
abundance: .
v_gene: TRBV7-2
d_gene: TRBD2

CDR3aa: CASSQRYRDSPEAFF
CDR3nt: TGTGCCAGCAGCCAACGTTACCGGGACAGCCCTGAAGCTTTCTTT
j_gene: TRBJ1-1
abundance: .
v_gene: TRBV14
d_gene: TRBD1

CDR3aa: CASTRLQGNTEAFF
CDR3nt: TGTGCCAGCACTAGACTCCAGGGTAACACTGAAGCTTTCTTT
j_gene: TRBJ1-1
abundance: many
v_gene: TRBV2
d_gene: .

CDR3aa: CASSPDTYRTYEQYF
CDR3nt: TGTGCCAGCAGCCCCGACACTTACCGAACCTACGAGCAGTACTTC
j_gene: TRBJ2-7
abundance: .
v_gene: TRBV6-1
d_gene: .

CDR3aa: CSASDREGRAQYF
CDR3nt: TGCAGCGCCTCAGACAGAGAGGGTCGGGCGCAGTATTTT
j_gene: TRBJ2-3
abundance: .
v_gene: TRBV29-1
d_gene: .

CDR3aa: CAIRNPGPNQIEQYF
CDR3nt: TGTGCCATCAGGAATCCGGGCCCTAATCAAATTGAGCAGTACTTC
j_gene: TRBJ2-7
abundance: many
v_gene: TRBV10-3
d_gene: .

CDR3aa: CASSGWGPSSSGANVLTF
CDR3nt: TGTGCCAGCAGTGGGTGGGGGCCGAGCTCCTCTGGGGCCAACGTCCTGACTTTC
j_gene: TRBJ2-6
abundance: many
v_gene: TRBV28
d_gene: .

CDR3aa: CASSLQAYPGNTIYF
CDR3nt: TGTGCCAGCAGTTTACAGGCATACCCTGGAAACACCATATATTTT
j_gene: TRBJ1-3
abundance: .
v_gene: TRBV27
d_gene: .

CDR3aa: CASIVSGGASYEQYF
CDR3nt: TGTGCCAGCATCGTCTCCGGGGGGGCATCGTACGAGCAGTACTTC
j_gene: TRBJ2-7
abundance: many
v_gene: TRBV2
d_gene: TRBD2

CDR3aa: CSATEVGPYEQYF
CDR3nt: TGCAGTGCTACCGAGGTGGGTCCCTACGAGCAGTACTTC
j_gene: TRBJ2-7
abundance: many
v_gene: TRBV20-1
d_gene: .

CDR3aa: CASTHTTWGEMGNQPQHF
CDR3nt: TGTGCCAGCACCCACACGACCTGGGGGGAGATGGGCAATCAGCCCCAGCATTTT
j_gene: TRBJ1-5
abundance: few
v_gene: TRBV6-2/TRBV6-3
d_gene: .

CDR3aa: CASGLYGRANTEAFF
CDR3nt: TGTGCTAGTGGTTTGTACGGACGGGCAAACACTGAAGCTTTCTTT
j_gene: TRBJ1-1
abundance: .
v_gene: TRBV12-5
d_gene: .

CDR3aa: CASQTGSSYNSPLHF
CDR3nt: TGTGCCAGCCAAACGGGTAGCTCCTATAATTCACCCCTCCACTTT
j_gene: TRBJ1-6
abundance: few
v_gene: TRBV6-1
d_gene: .

CDR3aa: CSVDGSLYNEQFF
CDR3nt: TGCAGCGTTGATGGATCCCTCTACAATGAGCAGTTCTTC
j_gene: TRBJ2-1
abundance: .
v_gene: TRBV29-1
d_gene: .

CDR3aa: CASSPWGSPSSGANVLTF
CDR3nt: TGTGCCAGCAGCCCGTGGGGCAGCCCGTCCTCTGGGGCCAACGTCCTGACTTTC
j_gene: TRBJ2-6
abundance: few
v_gene: TRBV11-3
d_gene: .

CDR3aa: CASSLGTSVFLGQETQYF
CDR3nt: TGTGCCAGCAGTTTAGGGACTAGCGTATTCCTAGGCCAAGAGACCCAGTACTTC
j_gene: TRBJ2-5
abundance: .
v_gene: TRBV12-3/TRBV12-4
d_gene: TRBD2

CDR3aa: CASSHSPWTTSYEQYF
CDR3nt: TGTGCCAGCAGCCACAGCCCCTGGACTACCTCCTACGAGCAGTACTTC
j_gene: TRBJ2-7
abundance: many
v_gene: TRBV7-9
d_gene: .

CDR3aa: CASSTGGEAFF
CDR3nt: TGTGCCAGCAGTACAGGGGGAGAAGCTTTCTTT
j_gene: TRBJ1-1
abundance: many
v_gene: TRBV28
d_gene: TRBD1

CDR3aa: CASSFKTGTTEAFF
CDR3nt: TGTGCCAGCAGCTTCAAGACAGGAACCACTGAAGCTTTCTTT
j_gene: TRBJ1-1
abundance: few
v_gene: TRBV7-2
d_gene: .

CDR3aa: CASSHSPVAAINSPLHF
CDR3nt: TGTGCCAGCAGTCACTCCCCCGTTGCGGCGATTAATTCACCCCTCCACTTT
j_gene: TRBJ1-6
abundance: few
v_gene: TRBV7-2
d_gene: .

CDR3aa: CASSLHRGETQYF
CDR3nt: TGTGCCAGCAGTTTGCACAGAGGGGAGACCCAGTACTTC
j_gene: TRBJ2-5
abundance: many
v_gene: TRBV12-3/TRBV12-4
d_gene: .

CDR3aa: CATNRDTNTGELFF
CDR3nt: TGCGCCACGAATAGGGACACTAACACCGGGGAGCTGTTTTTT
j_gene: TRBJ2-2
abundance: many
v_gene: TRBV5-1
d_gene: .

CDR3aa: CASRRPGRIQETQYF
CDR3nt: TGTGCCAGCAGACGACCGGGACGGATACAAGAGACCCAGTACTTC
j_gene: TRBJ2-5
abundance: many
v_gene: TRBV11-2
d_gene: .

CDR3aa: CASSRDRGGTGELFF
CDR3nt: TGTGCCAGCAGCCGAGACAGGGGCGGCACCGGGGAGCTGTTTTTT
j_gene: TRBJ2-2
abundance: few
v_gene: TRBV7-8
d_gene: TRBD1

CDR3aa: CSARDLQGTPYEQYF
CDR3nt: TGCAGTGCTAGAGATTTGCAGGGGACTCCCTACGAGCAGTACTTC
j_gene: TRBJ2-7
abundance: few
v_gene: TRBV20-1
d_gene: .

CDR3aa: CASSHVRTGVYEQYF
CDR3nt: TGTGCCAGCAGCCACGTCCGGACAGGGGTGTACGAGCAGTACTTC
j_gene: TRBJ2-7
abundance: .
v_gene: TRBV14
d_gene: TRBD1

CDR3aa: CASSSGQLFNYGYTF
CDR3nt: TGTGCCAGCAGCTCAGGACAGTTGTTTAACTATGGCTACACCTTC
j_gene: TRBJ1-2
abundance: .
v_gene: TRBV5-4
d_gene: .

CDR3aa: CASHQGISNQPQHF
CDR3nt: TGTGCCAGCCATCAGGGTATAAGCAATCAGCCCCAGCATTTT
j_gene: TRBJ1-5
abundance: .
v_gene: TRBV19
d_gene: .

CDR3aa: CASSEGGAGGRDTQYF
CDR3nt: TGTGCCAGCAGTGAAGGAGGAGCGGGAGGTAGAGATACGCAGTATTTT
j_gene: TRBJ2-3
abundance: .
v_gene: TRBV2
d_gene: TRBD2

CDR3aa: CASRRTRVDGYTF
CDR3nt: TGTGCCAGCAGACGTACCAGGGTTGATGGCTACACCTTC
j_gene: TRBJ1-2
abundance: .
v_gene: TRBV5-6
d_gene: .

CDR3aa: CASSVARSGPNTGAFF
CDR3nt: TGTGCCAGCAGCGTAGCTCGGTCGGGGCCGAACACTGGAGCTTTCTTT
j_gene: TRBJ1-1
abundance: .
v_gene: TRBV2
d_gene: .

CDR3aa: CASSYSRNQETQYF
CDR3nt: TGTGCCAGCAGTTACTCTAGAAATCAAGAGACCCAGTACTTC
j_gene: TRBJ2-5
abundance: many
v_gene: TRBV6-5
d_gene: .

CDR3aa: CASSLSETNEKLFF
CDR3nt: TGTGCCAGCAGTTTATCGGAGACTAATGAAAAACTGTTTTTT
j_gene: TRBJ1-4
abundance: many
v_gene: TRBV12-3/TRBV12-4
d_gene: .

CDR3aa: CSALKQGAEAFF
CDR3nt: TGCAGCGCCCTCAAACAGGGGGCTGAAGCTTTCTTT
j_gene: TRBJ1-1
abundance: .
v_gene: TRBV29-1
d_gene: TRBD1

CDR3aa: CASNRETQYF
CDR3nt: TGTGCCAGCAATCGAGAGACCCAGTACTTC
j_gene: TRBJ2-5
abundance: many
v_gene: TRBV7-2
d_gene: .

CDR3aa: CASRLGTGGRRVQYF
CDR3nt: TGTGCCAGCAGACTCGGGACAGGGGGCCGCCGGGTGCAGTACTTC
j_gene: TRBJ2-7
abundance: many
v_gene: TRBV12-3/TRBV12-4
d_gene: TRBD1

CDR3aa: CASSLAYNTGELFF
CDR3nt: TGTGCCAGCAGCTTGGCGTATAACACCGGGGAGCTGTTTTTT
j_gene: TRBJ2-2
abundance: few
v_gene: TRBV7-3
d_gene: .

CDR3aa: CASSFGQDTEAFF
CDR3nt: TGCGCCAGCAGCTTCGGGCAAGACACTGAAGCTTTCTTT
j_gene: TRBJ1-1
abundance: .
v_gene: TRBV5-1
d_gene: .

CDR3aa: CASGVRVNTEAFF
CDR3nt: TGTGCTAGTGGCGTAAGGGTGAACACTGAAGCTTTCTTT
j_gene: TRBJ1-1
abundance: many
v_gene: TRBV12-5
d_gene: .

CDR3aa: CANSLGAAEAFF
CDR3nt: TGTGCCAACAGTTTGGGAGCGGCTGAAGCTTTCTTT
j_gene: TRBJ1-1
abundance: .
v_gene: TRBV6-2/TRBV6-3
d_gene: .

CDR3aa: CASSQDGRGAYEQYF
CDR3nt: TGCGCCAGCAGCCAAGATGGGCGGGGTGCCTACGAGCAGTACTTC
j_gene: TRBJ2-7
abundance: .
v_gene: TRBV4-3
d_gene: .

CDR3aa: CASSQETYNEQFF
CDR3nt: TGTGCCAGCAGCCAGGAAACCTACAATGAGCAGTTCTTC
j_gene: TRBJ2-1
abundance: .
v_gene: TRBV2
d_gene: .

CDR3aa: CASSYNVGGTYEQYF
CDR3nt: TGTGCCAGCAGTTATAACGTGGGAGGGACCTACGAGCAGTACTTC
j_gene: TRBJ2-7
abundance: few
v_gene: TRBV6-2/TRBV6-3
d_gene: TRBD2

CDR3aa: CASSPMEQIYEQYF
CDR3nt: TGTGCCAGCAGCCCGATGGAGCAAATCTACGAGCAGTACTTC
j_gene: TRBJ2-7
abundance: many
v_gene: TRBV11-2
d_gene: .

CDR3aa: CANPTGGLSGNTIYF
CDR3nt: TGTGCCAACCCCACAGGGGGGCTCTCTGGAAACACCATATATTTT
j_gene: TRBJ1-3
abundance: many
v_gene: TRBV28
d_gene: TRBD1

CDR3aa: CASSWNGQETQYF
CDR3nt: TGTGCCAGCAGTTGGAACGGCCAAGAGACCCAGTACTTC
j_gene: TRBJ2-5
abundance: many
v_gene: TRBV27
d_gene: .

CDR3aa: CSARPPPTNEKLFF
CDR3nt: TGCAGTGCTAGGCCCCCGCCAACTAATGAAAAACTGTTTTTT
j_gene: TRBJ1-4
abundance: .
v_gene: TRBV20-1
d_gene: .